This T cell receptor (beta chain) was identified in a study of CXCR3-negative and CXCR3-positive naive CD8 T cells. UMI labels and 5' RACE were used to prepare the TRB cDNA libraries. TCRdb reprocessed the 5' RACE reads and keeps a single row for each CDR3 protein, giving no DNA. The sample has tens of thousands of distinct CDR3 sequences. Germline V lookup: CDR1 SEHNR, CDR2 FQNEAQ (reference sequence). This CDR3 is 16 amino acids long. This chain links TRBV7-9 with TRBJ2-1; TCRdb names TRBD2, which stays unverified in the absence of DNA. The receptor comes from a human donor in good health. Some clones in this sample may be carry-over from other donors' samples. Sample: memory CD8+ T cells from blood. The chain's CDR3 is CASSPRAGGIYNEQFF.